This passage covers 19 T cell receptor beta chains from one sample sequenced in a study of PD-1 blockade in mismatch repair-deficient tumors (dated by TCRdb to 2017 to 2019). The protocol used for the library was the immunoSEQ multiplex PCR assay. TCRdb retrieved this table from immuneACCESS and kept in-frame rearrangements only. Not all clones are present; in checked studies, unresolved V genes account for under half, and no reason is known for the remainder. The sample table contains some 70,000 clones; only one count was recorded for around four fifths of them. The ten biggest clones cover 5% to 6.5% of the sample. The sequencing used peripheral blood, collected 2 weeks after starting pembrolizumab. Receptor source: an adult with mismatch repair-deficient cancer.

The V call is TRBV14, the J call TRBJ2-1; 7 bases match TRBD2. The CDR3 length is 14 residues. Germline V gene lookup returns CDR1 SGHDN and CDR2 FVKESK. The junction had 8 bases not matched to a gene; V was cut back by 6 bases and J by 6 bases. CDR3 sequence reads: CASRMAGALNEQFF. The CDR3 DNA follows: TGTGCCAGCAGAATGGCGGGAGCACTCAATGAGCAGTTCTTC. Combining the CDR3 with reference TRBV14 and TRBJ2-1 gives the whole variable domain EAGVTQFPSHSVIEKGQTVTLRCDPISGHDNLYWYRRVMGKEIKFLLHFVKESKQDESGMPNNRFLAERTGGTYSTLKVQPAELEDSGVYFCASRMAGALNEQFFGPGTRLTVL.

V is TRBV6-4 and J is TRBJ2-2, with a possible D match to TRBD2 (5 bases). CDR3 size: 15 residues. Trimming left V 0 bases short and J 3 bases short, with 8 bases between. CDR1 is MRHNA and CDR2 is SNTAGT in the germline V gene. Here the CDR3 reads CASSDSRDYTGELFF. The DNA for the CDR3 is TGTGCCAGCAGTGACTCCCGGGATTACACCGGGGAGCTGTTTTTT.

This rearrangement joins TRBV6-1 to TRBJ1-1; TRBD1 aligns across 8 bases. Germline CDR1 reads MNHNS; CDR2 reads SASEGT. Trimming at V came to 6 bases and at J to 4 bases, leaving 7 bases not matched to a gene. CDR3 length: 14 amino acids. The CDR3 region is CASRQDRAATEAFF. DNA for the CDR3: TGTGCCAGCAGACAGGACAGGGCCGCCACTGAAGCTTTCTTT.

The V gene is TRBV19, the J gene TRBJ2-3, with 13 bases identical to TRBD2. The CDR3 spans 13 residues. J lost 6 bases, V lost 6 bases, and 0 bases had no gene match. Germline lookup yields CDR1 LNHDA and CDR2 SQIVND (reference sequence). CDR3: CASRLAGGDTQYF. CDR3 bases: TGTGCCAGTAGACTAGCGGGAGGGGATACGCAGTATTTT.

The J gene is TRBJ1-2, the V gene TRBV5-5; D might be TRBD1 (6 bases). The length of the CDR3 is 13 residues. Trimming took 4 bases from V and 1 from J, leaving 8 bases between them. Germline CDR1 reads SGHKS; CDR2 reads YYEKEE (reference sequence). The CDR3 reads CASSLRGNYGYTF. The CDR3 coding sequence is TGTGCCAGCAGCCTCAGGGGTAACTATGGCTACACCTTC.

The chain is built from TRBV30 and TRBJ2-7, with 9 bases identical to TRBD1. After removal of 3 bases from V and 2 bases from J, the junction contained 11 bases not matched to a gene. The CDR3 totals 16 residues. The germline V gene encodes CDR1 GTSNPN and CDR2 SVGIG (reference sequence). For the CDR3, the DNA is TGTGCCTGGAGCAAAACCGGGACAGGGCGGACCTACGAGCAGTACTTC. As protein: CAWSKTGTGRTYEQYF.

V is TRBV13 and J is TRBJ1-2; 7 bases align to TRBD1. There are 14 residues in the CDR3. In germline, CDR1 is PRHDT, CDR2 FYEKMQ (reference sequence). Losses at the gene ends were 3 bases for V and 4 bases for J; bases not matched to a gene: 5. The CDR3 loop reads CASSFGQVVYGYTF. CDR3 nucleotides: TGTGCCAGCAGCTTCGGACAGGTAGTCTATGGCTACACCTTC.

The V call is TRBV6-1, the J call TRBJ1-2, with a weak D call TRBD1 (5 bases). CDR1 is MNHNS, CDR2 SASEGT, per germline. There are 13 residues in the CDR3. Trimming took off 6 bases at V and 8 bases at J, with 16 bases between the two ends. For the CDR3, the DNA is TGTGCCAGCAGCTCCAGTCCAGGGAGAGGCTACACCTTC. Its protein product is CASSSSPGRGYTF.

The CDR3 DNA sequence: TGCAGCGTTGAGGGTCTAGCGGGCCCCACAGATACGCAGTATTTT. Translation gives CSVEGLAGPTDTQYF. The rearrangement joins TRBV29-1 to TRBJ2-3; the match to TRBD2 covers 8 bases. Germline V lookup: CDR1 SQVTM, CDR2 ANQGSEA. With 3 bases clipped from V and 2 bases from J, the junction kept 7 bases outside the gene matches. The CDR3 covers 15 residues.

The chain uses TRBV19 and TRBJ1-1, with 9 bases fitting TRBD1. The CDR3 is 15 amino acids. Per germline, CDR1 LNHDA and CDR2 SQIVND (reference sequence). Trimming cost V 5 bases and J 4 bases; bases outside gene matches: 8. CDR3 sequence reads: CASSLAGTGSTEAFF. For the CDR3, the DNA is TGTGCCAGTAGTCTCGCCGGGACAGGGAGCACTGAAGCTTTCTTT.

Concerning this clone: The junction differs from germline at one of its ends, possibly a read error. The J gene is TRBJ2-1, the V gene TRBV2; TRBD2 matches at 10 bases. Per germline, CDR1 SNHLY and CDR2 FYNNEI. There are 15 residues in the CDR3. This CDR3 is CASREGTSAYNEQFF. The CDR3 nucleotides read TGTGCCAGCAGAGAAGGGACTAGCGCATACAATGAGCAGTTCTTC.

V is TRBV9 and J is TRBJ2-3; possible D gene TRBD1, 6 bases. Germline CDR1 SGDLS, CDR2 YYNGEE. The CDR3 contains 15 residues. V shed 3 bases and J shed 7 bases, with 18 bases lying between them. The CDR3 here is CASSAQGPPPNTQYF. CDR3 sequence (DNA): TGTGCCAGCAGCGCCCAGGGGCCCCCCCCCAATACGCAGTATTTT.

In DNA, the CDR3 is TGTGCCAGCAGTGTGGGACAGGGGAGGAACGCTGGGGCCAACGTCCTGACTTTC. It encodes CASSVGQGRNAGANVLTF. The chain has TRBV27 and TRBJ2-6, with 10 bases fitting TRBD1. There are 18 residues in the CDR3. Trimming at V came to 5 bases and at J to 2 bases, leaving 9 bases not matched to a gene. CDR1 MNHEY and CDR2 SMNVEV come from the germline V gene (reference sequence).

This chain connects TRBV7-9 to TRBJ2-5; 9 nucleotides agree with TRBD1. Germline V gives CDR1 SEHNR, CDR2 FQNEAQ (reference sequence). Unmatched junction bases numbered 9, after V lost 5 bases and J lost 5 bases. This CDR3 has 15 residues. The CDR3: CASSRPGTGKETQYF. The CDR3 nucleotides read TGTGCCAGCAGCCGCCCCGGGACAGGGAAGGAGACCCAGTACTTC. Filled out from reference TRBV7-9 and TRBJ2-5, the complete variable domain reads DTGVSQNPRHKITKRGQNVTFRCDPISEHNRLYWYRQTLGQGPEFLTYFQNEAQLEKSRLLSDRFSAERPKGSFSTLEIQRTEQGDSAMYLCASSRPGTGKETQYFGPGTRLLVL.

This chain joins TRBV18 and TRBJ2-5; a possible D gene is TRBD1 (5 bases). Germline CDR1 reads KGHSH; CDR2 reads LQKENI. This CDR3 is 14 amino acids long. Trimming left V 2 bases short and J 1 base short, with 8 bases between. CDR3 in amino acids: CASSPTRAQETQYF. CDR3 nucleotide sequence: TGTGCCAGCTCACCAACCAGGGCCCAAGAGACCCAGTACTTC.

The V and J genes are TRBV7-9 and TRBJ2-4; a weak D match, TRBD2 (6 bases). This CDR3 is 16 amino acids long. V lost 1 base, J lost 9 bases, and 19 bases lay in between. The germline CDR1 and CDR2 sequences are SEHNR and FQNEAQ (reference sequence). CDR3 nucleotide sequence: TGTGCCAGCAGCTTAGAAGGCCTAGCGAGGTTGGGCATTCAGTACTTC. Protein product: CASSLEGLARLGIQYF.

The rearrangement joins TRBV10-1 to TRBJ2-1, with D perhaps given as TRBD1 or TRBD2 (5 bases each). From germline, CDR1 is WNHNN and CDR2 SYGVQD (reference sequence). This CDR3 contains 12 residues. Trimming removed 3 bases from V and 15 bases from J, with 15 bases in between. The CDR3 is CASSEVRGPSFF. CDR3 DNA sequence: TGCGCCAGCAGTGAAGTCCGGGGACCTTCGTTCTTC.

The chain is built from TRBV15 and TRBJ2-7; possibly TRBD1 or TRBD2 for D (6 bases each). The V gene's germline CDR1 is LNHNV and CDR2 YYDKDF (reference sequence). The CDR3 runs to 15 residues. Trimming stripped 3 bases from V and 2 bases from J, with 14 bases between. The CDR3: CATSRGVGGTYEQYF. As DNA, the CDR3 is TGTGCCACCAGCAGGGGGGTAGGGGGGACCTACGAGCAGTACTTC.

Comment on this clone: The junction does not match germline at one end; this may be a read error. V usage is TRBV7-3 and J usage is TRBJ2-2; possible D gene TRBD1, 6 bases. This CDR3 spans 16 amino acids. Germline V gene data show CDR1 as SGHTA and CDR2 as FQGTGA. The CDR3 bases are TGTGCCAGCAGCCTAACCACAGGGTTGAACACCGGGGAGCTGTTTTTT. It yields the protein CASSLTTGLNTGELFF.